Listed below are T cell receptor beta chains from one sample, sequenced in a study of metastatic and nonmetastatic thyroid tumors. TCRdb reprocessed the PCR reads via MiXCR. The table shows about 39,000 clones, with approximately 17% occurring only once. Sequencing used tumor tissue. All receptors derive from a female donor with papillary thyroid cancer or a benign thyroid nodule (not recorded which). Some clones in this sample may be carry-over from other donors' samples. The CDR3 runs from the conserved cysteine through the conserved F or W. The D gene is left open where the match is weak. A row's size may be missing; if present it is once, few, many or a size class.

clone size,V gene,D gene,J gene,CDR3 protein,CDR3 DNA
few,TRBV6-5,TRBD1,TRBJ2-1,CASSYKLPGQAKDEQFF,TGTGCCAGCAGTTATAAGCTGCCGGGACAGGCCAAGGATGAGCAGTTCTTT
once,TRBV30,TRBD1,TRBJ2-1,CAWSHRGNEQFF,TGTGCCTGGAGTCACAGGGGAAATGAGCAGTTCTTC
once,TRBV28,NA,TRBJ2-7,CASSEGGGAGSSGEQYF,TGTGCCAGCAGTGAGGGGGGGGGGGCAGGGAGCTCGGGCGAGCAGTACTTC
many,TRBV5-4,TRBD2,TRBJ2-1,CASSWRGGGAGEQFF,TGTGCCAGCAGCTGGCGTGGCGGGGGGGCCGGTGAGCAGTTCTTC
many,TRBV19,TRBD1,TRBJ2-5,CASSPTGGGETQYF,TGTGCCAGTAGTCCCACAGGGGGTGGGGAGACCCAGTACTTC
many,TRBV7-7,TRBD2,TRBJ2-1,CASSHGTSGRAGYNEQFF,TGTGCCAGCAGCCACGGGACTAGCGGGAGGGCGGGGTACAATGAGCAGTTCTTC
many,TRBV19,NA,TRBJ2-6,CASTGGYPGANVLTF,TGTGCCAGTACTGGTGGGTACCCTGGGGCCAACGTCCTGACTTTC
NA,TRBV5-1,TRBD1,TRBJ1-2,CASSLVGGTNYGYTF,TGCGCCAGCAGCTTGGTAGGGGGCACTAACTATGGCTACACCTTC
medium-sized,TRBV3-1,TRBD2,TRBJ2-1,CASSHQAGGGEQFF,TGTGCCAGCAGCCATCAAGCGGGAGGGGGTGAGCAGTTCTTC
many,TRBV11-2,TRBD2,TRBJ2-7,CASSLGLALEQYF,TGTGCCAGCAGCTTGGGACTAGCGCTCGAGCAGTACTTC
many,TRBV2,NA,TRBJ2-3,CASSQTDTQYF,TGTGCCAGCAGCCAGACAGATACGCAGTATTTT
many,TRBV12-3/TRBV12-4,TRBD2,TRBJ2-1,CASGPGGGFDEQFF,TGTGCCAGCGGGCCGGGGGGGGGCTTCGATGAGCAGTTCTTC
NA,TRBV12-3/TRBV12-4,NA,TRBJ2-2,CASSRTGSPRNTGELFF,TGTGCCAGCAGTCGAACAGGTTCCCCGAGGAACACCGGGGAGCTGTTTTTT
many,TRBV25-1,NA,TRBJ2-7,CASSEWQFYEQYF,TGTGCCAGCAGTGAATGGCAGTTCTACGAGCAGTACTTC
many,TRBV20-1,TRBD1,TRBJ1-3,CSAHRQGAPRNTIYF,TGCAGTGCTCACCGACAGGGGGCTCCTAGAAACACCATATATTTT
NA,TRBV2,NA,TRBJ2-2,CASSEAGGYTGELFF,TGTGCCAGCAGTGAGGCAGGCGGGTACACCGGGGAGCTGTTTTTT
many,TRBV5-1,TRBD2,TRBJ2-2,CASSPGGQAGELFF,TGCGCCAGCAGCCCGGGGGGGCAGGCCGGGGAGCTGTTTTTT
many,TRBV5-1,NA,TRBJ2-7,CASSPTTYEQYF,TGCGCCAGCAGCCCAACTACCTACGAGCAGTACTTC
medium-sized,TRBV6-1,TRBD1,TRBJ1-2,CASSEASGAGTGNYGYTF,TGTGCCAGCAGTGAAGCCAGCGGGGCGGGGACAGGGAACTATGGCTACACCTTC
many,TRBV6-1,TRBD1,TRBJ2-7,CASSRDRGHIEQYF,TGTGCCAGCAGCCGAGACAGGGGGCATATCGAGCAGTACTTC
few,TRBV5-4,NA,TRBJ2-7,CASSSGGRTYEQYF,TGTGCCAGCAGCTCGGGCGGCAGAACCTACGAGCAGTACTTC
many,TRBV19,TRBD2,TRBJ2-3,CASSSGLAGTQYF,TGTGCCAGTTCTTCTGGACTAGCGGGGACGCAGTATTTT
few,TRBV3-1,NA,TRBJ2-1,CASSQGRRSEQFF,TGTGCCAGCAGCCAAGGGAGACGGAGCGAGCAGTTCTTC
many,TRBV7-9,NA,TRBJ2-7,CASSSLTGGYEQYF,TGTGCCAGCAGCTCACTAACCGGGGGCTATGAGCAGTACTTC
NA,TRBV15,TRBD1,TRBJ2-5,CATSLDRGQETQYF,TGTGCCACCAGCCTGGACAGGGGTCAAGAGACCCAGTACTTC
many,TRBV12-3/TRBV12-4,NA,TRBJ1-4,CASNEGVVNEKLFF,TGTGCCAGCAATGAGGGGGTAGTTAATGAAAAACTGTTTTTT